The next 28 T cell receptor beta chains were all read from a single sample in a study of T cell repertoires in cytomegalovirus infection. TCRdb fed the reads into MiXCR, producing one record per CDR3 protein. The data hold approximately 140,000 distinct CDR3 sequences, with roughly 6% observed a single time. The sequenced sample was PBMCs. The origin of the receptors is a human donor in good health (CMV status not recorded). Some clones in this sample may be carry-over from other donors' samples.

This clonotype showed up many times. The chain combines TRBV7-2 with TRBJ2-7; 10 bases match TRBD1. This CDR3 is built from 16 residues. Germline CDR1 and CDR2: SGHTA and FQGNSA. V dropped 7 bases and J dropped 2; count of bases not matched to a gene: 11. In nucleotides, the CDR3 is TGTGCCAGCACCTGGGACAGGGGACTTTTAACCTACGAGCAGTACTTC. Its protein product is CASTWDRGLLTYEQYF.

This clonotype has at least ten counts. The gene calls are TRBV10-2 and TRBJ1-4, with D possibly TRBD1 on 5 matching bases. V was clipped by 4 bases and J by 5 bases, with 14 bases between them. Germline lookup yields CDR1 WSHSY and CDR2 SAAADI. CDR3 length equals 15 residues. DNA of the CDR3: TGCGCCAGCAGTGCGCCGGGACTCCAAAATGAAAAACTGTTTTTT. It codes for CASSAPGLQNEKLFF.

The genes are TRBV20-1 and TRBJ1-5, with a possible D match to TRBD1 (5 bases). The CDR3 extends over 15 amino acids. Per germline, CDR1 DFQATT and CDR2 SNEGSKA (reference sequence). V lost 0 bases and J 3 bases, leaving 12 bases between the germline ends. CDR3 residues: CSAREPPGNNQPQHF. CDR3 nucleotides: TGCAGTGCTAGAGAGCCACCAGGGAACAATCAGCCCCAGCATTTT.

The sample holds many counts of this clonotype. The rearrangement links TRBV7-2 to TRBJ1-2, with D maybe TRBD1 (6 bases). In germline, CDR1 is SGHTA, CDR2 FQGNSA. V gave up 2 bases and J gave up 6 bases, with 16 bases separating them. The CDR3 extends over 15 amino acids. Here the CDR3 DNA reads TGTGCCAGCAGCTTAAACCCGACAGGATTGAATGGCTACACCTTC. Amino acids: CASSLNPTGLNGYTF.

This clonotype was observed at least ten times. V and J are TRBV6-1 and TRBJ1-1, with a tentative D call TRBD1 (5 bases). This CDR3 is 13 amino acids long. CDR1 MNHNS and CDR2 SASEGT come from the germline V gene. The CDR3 DNA reads TGTGGAACTGGGGCCTTCAGAGACACTGAAGCTTTCTTT. Translating gives CGTGAFRDTEAFF.

V and J are TRBV12-3 or TRBV12-4 and TRBJ1-1; D is unclear. The CDR3 is 12 residues long. V lost 5 bases and J 4 bases, leaving 8 bases between the germline ends. The CDR3 nucleotides read TGTGCCAGCAGTCCCGGGTTCACTGAAGCTTTCTTT. Translating gives CASSPGFTEAFF.

This clonotype was counted many times. The chain uses TRBV29-1 and TRBJ2-5; 12 nucleotides align to TRBD2. V was clipped by 6 bases and J by 0 bases; unmatched bases: 5. The CDR3 contains 15 residues. Germline V gives CDR1 SQVTM, CDR2 ANQGSEA. DNA of the CDR3: TGCAGCGTGTCACTAGCGGGGGGCTACCAAGAGACCCAGTACTTC. It yields the protein CSVSLAGGYQETQYF.

Many counts were recorded for this clonotype. V and J are TRBV12-3 or TRBV12-4 and TRBJ2-1; maybe TRBD2 (5 bases). The CDR3 is 16 residues long. The V and J ends lost 6 bases and 0 bases respectively, with 15 bases between them. This CDR3 reads CASSPPHGLSYNEQFF. The CDR3 DNA follows: TGTGCCAGCAGCCCCCCCCATGGACTCTCCTACAATGAGCAGTTCTTC.

This clonotype was counted ten times or more. V is TRBV20-1 and J is TRBJ2-5, with 8 bases identical to TRBD2. The CDR3 loop spans 16 amino acids. Germline CDR1 DFQATT, CDR2 SNEGSKA (reference sequence). V was pared by 6 bases and J by 1 base, with 13 bases of the junction left unmatched. For the CDR3, the DNA is TGCAGTGCCAGCGGGGGAGGTAGAGGACTCCAAGAGACCCAGTACTTC. This encodes CSASGGGRGLQETQYF.

Ten or more counts support this clonotype. Written as DNA, the CDR3 is TGTGCCAGCAGCTTAGACCGGGAAAGGACCCAGTACTTC. Its protein is CASSLDRERTQYF. The rearrangement joins TRBV7-6 to TRBJ2-5; D perhaps matches TRBD2 (5 bases). The germline CDR1 and CDR2 sequences are SGHVS and FNYEAQ. The CDR3 extends over 13 amino acids. Trimming left V 1 base short and J 7 bases short, with 10 bases between.

This clonotype was detected ten times or more. V and J are TRBV15 and TRBJ2-3, with TRBD2 identical over 8 bases. The CDR3 runs 17 residues. V dropped 5 bases and J dropped 3; count of bases not matched to a gene: 13. Per the germline V gene, CDR1 is LNHNV and CDR2 is YYDKDF (reference sequence). DNA of the CDR3: TGTGCCACCAGCCCTCGGCGGGGGGTATTACCAACAGATACGCAGTATTTT. Translating it yields CATSPRRGVLPTDTQYF.

The table lists this clonotype with many counts. The chain recombines TRBV29-1 with TRBJ2-5; TRBD2 aligns across 9 bases. CDR1 is SQVTM and CDR2 is ANQGSEA in the germline V gene. This CDR3 has 14 residues. Losses at the gene ends were 6 bases for V and 2 bases for J; bases not matched to a gene: 7. CDR3 sequence: CSVILAGLQETQYF. The CDR3 DNA reads TGCAGCGTCATACTAGCGGGTCTACAAGAGACCCAGTACTTC.

There are many counts of this clonotype. The rearrangement uses TRBV29-1 and TRBJ1-4; 8 bases line up with TRBD1. With V trimmed by 0 bases and J by 7 bases, 1 base remained unmatched. Germline CDR1 reads SQVTM; CDR2 reads ANQGSEA. This CDR3 has 13 amino acids. The CDR3 is CSVEETGAEKLFF. CDR3 coding DNA: TGCAGCGTTGAAGAGACAGGGGCTGAAAAACTGTTTTTT.

This chain links TRBV11-3 with TRBJ2-1, with 10 bases fitting TRBD2. Germline assignment: CDR1 SGHNT and CDR2 YENEEA. This CDR3 is built from 17 residues. The ends lost 5 bases at V and 5 bases at J; junction bases unmatched: 12. As DNA, the CDR3 is TGTGCCAGCAGCGCACGGGCTAGCGGGGGCCCTAACAATGAGCAGTTCTTC. Translation: CASSARASGGPNNEQFF. Based on the CDR3 plus reference TRBV11-3 and TRBJ2-1, the full variable domain is EAGVVQSPRYKIIEKKQPVAFWCNPISGHNTLYWYLQNLGQGPELLIRYENEEAVDDSQLPKDRFSAERLKGVDSTLKIQPAELGDSAVYLCASSARASGGPNNEQFFGPGTRLTVL.

At least ten counts were recorded for this clonotype. V and J are TRBV28 and TRBJ1-6; the D is unclear. There are 13 residues in the CDR3. Between the trimmed V and J ends, which lost 7 bases and 5 bases, there was a span of 9 bases. Germline V gives CDR1 MDHEN, CDR2 SYDVKM. DNA for the CDR3: TGTGCCAGCAACCGCAACCATAATTCACCCCTCCACTTT. As protein: CASNRNHNSPLHF.

This clonotype was observed a handful of times. The gene calls are TRBV10-3 and TRBJ2-7; D not resolved. Per the germline V gene, CDR1 is ENHRY and CDR2 is SYGVKD. The CDR3 runs 13 residues. The V end lost 3 bases, the J end lost 3 bases, and 9 bases lay between the germline ends. The DNA for the CDR3 is TGTGCCATCAGTGAAGTCAGAAACTACGAGCAGTACTTC. It yields the protein CAISEVRNYEQYF.

This clonotype was seen at least ten times. This chain links TRBV18 with TRBJ1-2; tentatively, D is TRBD1 (5 bases). CDR1 and CDR2 (germline): KGHSH, LQKENI. CDR3 size: 16 residues. With 2 bases removed from V and 1 base from J, the gap between germline ends came to 14 bases. CDR3: CASSPIPQGDNYGYTF. The CDR3 coding sequence is TGTGCCAGCTCACCAATCCCCCAGGGAGATAACTATGGCTACACCTTC.

This clonotype came up a few times. CDR3 DNA: TGTGCCAGCAGTCAGCAGAACTATGGCTACACCTTC. It encodes CASSQQNYGYTF. V and J are TRBV12-3 or TRBV12-4 and TRBJ1-2; D is undetermined. V lost 5 bases and J lost 2, with 6 bases in between. This CDR3 contains 12 residues.

The chain recombines TRBV10-3 with TRBJ2-3; 14 nucleotides line up with TRBD2. The germline V gene has CDR1 ENHRY and CDR2 SYGVKD. Trimming at V came to 3 bases and at J to 9 bases, leaving 8 bases not matched to a gene. The CDR3 is 16 residues long. The CDR3 sequence is CAISDRGLAGGDTQYF. In DNA, the CDR3 is TGTGCCATCAGTGACCGTGGACTAGCGGGGGGCGACACGCAGTATTTT.

This clonotype was seen repeatedly, ten times or more. This chain links TRBV7-2 with TRBJ1-2; 7 nucleotides match TRBD1. V lost 2 bases and J lost 2; bases outside the gene matches: 2. CDR1 SGHTA and CDR2 FQGNSA come from the germline V gene. CDR3 length: 14 amino acids. The CDR3 nucleotides read TGTGCCAGCAGCTTAACACAGGGGAACTATGGCTACACCTTC. Its translation: CASSLTQGNYGYTF.

In its sample, this clonotype was seen many times. V is TRBV12-3 or TRBV12-4 and J is TRBJ2-3; D is uncertain. V was trimmed by 6 bases and J by 4 bases, leaving 17 bases between them. This CDR3 is 15 amino acids long. The CDR3 nucleotides are TGTGCCAGCAGACCCACCGGGTCACGGGCAGATACGCAGTATTTT. Translation gives CASRPTGSRADTQYF.

This clonotype was detected only a few times. The chain recombines TRBV29-1 with TRBJ2-2; weak D call: TRBD1 (5 bases). The CDR3 has 14 residues. Germline CDR1 is SQVTM and CDR2 is ANQGSEA. In DNA form, the CDR3 reads TGCGCGCTCCAGGGCGAGACAGCCACCGGGGAGCTGTTTTTT. Its protein product is CALQGETATGELFF.

This clonotype was recorded many times. This chain uses TRBV28 with TRBJ2-1, with a weak D call TRBD1 (8 bases). The CDR3 loop spans 15 amino acids. Trimming left V 4 bases short and J 7 bases short, with 17 bases between. Germline loops: CDR1 MDHEN, CDR2 SYDVKM. The DNA for the CDR3 is TGTGCCAGCAGTTATGACAGGGGAGGGGATAATGAGCAGTTCTTC. Amino acid sequence: CASSYDRGGDNEQFF.

This clonotype came up a few times. The rearrangement links TRBV29-1 to TRBJ2-7; 9 bases map to TRBD1. The CDR3 has 14 residues. Losses at the gene ends were 5 bases for V and 3 bases for J; bases not matched to a gene: 8. The V gene's germline CDR1 is SQVTM and CDR2 ANQGSEA. DNA of the CDR3: TGCAGCGTTACGGGCGACAGGGGGGACTACGAGCAGTACTTC. It translates to CSVTGDRGDYEQYF.

This clonotype was seen ten or more times. The rearrangement joins TRBV28 to TRBJ1-1; 10 bases agree with TRBD1. After removal of 8 bases from V and 1 base from J, the junction contained 13 bases not matched to a gene. CDR3 length: 17 residues. The germline V gene encodes CDR1 MDHEN and CDR2 SYDVKM. CDR3 sequence: CASRTGGTGAGNTEAFF. CDR3 coding DNA: TGTGCCAGCCGTACCGGAGGGACAGGGGCGGGGAACACTGAAGCTTTCTTT. Full variable domain (rest looked up from reference TRBV28 and TRBJ1-1): DVKVTQSSRYLVKRTGEKVFLECVQDMDHENMFWYRQDPGLGLRLIYFSYDVKMKEKGDIPEGYSVSREKKERFSLILESASTNQTSMYLCASRTGGTGAGNTEAFFGQGTRLTVV.

This clonotype was counted ten times or more. The V gene is TRBV2, the J gene TRBJ2-1, with 12 positions matching TRBD2. Looked up from germline, CDR1 is SNHLY and CDR2 is FYNNEI. This CDR3 is 15 amino acids long. Germline trimming cut 5 bases from V and 5 bases from J; bases unmatched to any gene: 4. CDR3 sequence: CASSIGLAGNNEQFF. The CDR3, as DNA: TGTGCCAGCAGTATTGGACTAGCGGGGAACAATGAGCAGTTCTTC.

This sequence joins TRBV19 and TRBJ1-1; 8 bases are shared with TRBD1. The trim removed 3 bases at V and 5 bases at J, leaving 5 bases unmatched. Germline loops: CDR1 LNHDA, CDR2 SQIVND (reference sequence). This CDR3 contains 14 residues. CDR3 in amino acids: CASSIGTGRTEAFF. The CDR3, as DNA: TGTGCCAGTAGTATTGGGACAGGTCGGACTGAAGCTTTCTTT.

The table lists this clonotype with many counts. The CDR3 region is CASSQDFAGGPGELFF. The CDR3 nucleotides read TGTGCCAGCAGCCAAGACTTCGCGGGGGGGCCCGGGGAGCTGTTTTTT. This chain links TRBV7-2 with TRBJ2-2; 9 positions agree with TRBD2. This CDR3 is 16 amino acids long. V lost 5 bases to trimming and J lost 6 bases; unmatched junction nucleotides: 10. CDR1 is SGHTA and CDR2 is FQGNSA in the germline V gene.